These T cell receptor beta chains were read from a single sample in a study of T cells after yellow fever vaccination. One entry per CDR3 protein results from TCRdb running MiXCR on the 5' RACE reads. Altogether 350,000 or so distinct CDR3 sequences are present, 7% to 10% being singletons, with the ten largest covering roughly 18%. This specimen was PBMCs, taken around 45 days after the first yellow fever vaccination. These receptors all come from a man between 18 and 35 years old who received the YFV17D yellow fever vaccine. Both conserved end residues are part of each CDR3. A D gene is named only where the DNA matches it firmly. Only part of the rows carry a size: once, few, many, or a class if the clone is expanded.

j_call | v_call | clone_size | d_call | cdr3_nt | cdr3_aa
TRBJ2-3 | TRBV5-1 | many | - | TGCGCCAGCACCCGGACGGGGGGCACAGATACGCAGTATTTT | CASTRTGGTDTQYF
TRBJ2-2 | TRBV29-1 | - | - | TGCAGCGGAGGGACCTCCGGGGAGCTGTTTTTT | CSGGTSGELFF
TRBJ2-7 | TRBV5-1 | - | - | TGCGCCAGCAGCTTGGCGGCAGGCTCCTCGAGCGAGCAGTACTTC | CASSLAAGSSSEQYF
TRBJ2-1 | TRBV2 | - | TRBD2 | TGTGCCAACCGCGGGGGAACCAGTGGGTATGAGCAGTTCTTC | CANRGGTSGYEQFF
TRBJ2-1 | TRBV24-1 | many | TRBD1 | TGTGCCACCAGTGATTCCGGACAGGGGAGGGGGGATGAGCAGTTCTTC | CATSDSGQGRGDEQFF
TRBJ2-2 | TRBV19 | many | - | TGTGCCAGTTCACACCCAACGGGATTTCCCGGGGAGCTGTTTTTT | CASSHPTGFPGELFF
TRBJ2-3 | TRBV11-2 | - | - | TGTGCCAGCAGGGTAGGAGATACGCAGTATTTT | CASRVGDTQYF
TRBJ2-1 | TRBV5-1 | - | - | TGCGCCAGCAGCTCGGGACGGCCCTACAATGAGCAGTTCTTC | CASSSGRPYNEQFF
TRBJ1-4 | TRBV6-1 | few | - | TGTGCCAGCAGTCCCCGACGGACTAATGAAAAACTGTTTTTT | CASSPRRTNEKLFF
TRBJ2-2 | TRBV7-3 | few | TRBD1 | TGTGCCAGCAGCTTACCCCCAGGGACAGAGACCGGGGAGCTGTTTTTT | CASSLPPGTETGELFF
TRBJ1-6 | TRBV5-1 | few | - | TGCGCCAGCAGCGCGGGACCCGGAGGGGCATATAATTCACCCCTCCACTTT | CASSAGPGGAYNSPLHF
TRBJ2-2 | TRBV20-1 | - | - | TGCAGTGCGGAGGAAACTGGCGCGGGGACCGGGGAGCTGTTTTTT | CSAEETGAGTGELFF
TRBJ2-1 | TRBV4-3 | few | TRBD1 | TGCGCCAGCAGCCAGGCCGGGACAGGGGGTTTAGATGAGCAGTTCTTC | CASSQAGTGGLDEQFF
TRBJ1-2 | TRBV7-9 | - | - | TGTGCCACCCCCCAAGGGGGGGCGGACTATGGCTACACCTTC | CATPQGGADYGYTF
TRBJ2-2 | TRBV27 | few | - | TGTGCCAGCAGTTTGGGACTCGTAGCCAGCAACACCGGGGAGCTGTTTTTT | CASSLGLVASNTGELFF
TRBJ2-1 | TRBV7-8 | - | - | TGTGCCAGCAGCTCGAGAGAGGGGGTGGACAATGAGCAGTTCTTC | CASSSREGVDNEQFF
TRBJ1-3 | TRBV6-1 | - | - | TGTGCCAGCATGACAGGCGCCATCTCTGGAAACACCTTATATTTT | CASMTGAISGNTLYF
TRBJ1-1 | TRBV4-3 | once | - | TGCGCCAGCAGCCAGTCTCTCGCCAGGGAAACTGAAGCTTTCTTT | CASSQSLARETEAFF
TRBJ1-1 | TRBV2 | few | - | TGTGCCAGCAGTGAACGGGCAGGGCGTACTGAAGCTTTCTTT | CASSERAGRTEAFF
TRBJ2-3 | TRBV20-1 | - | - | TGCAGTGCCGCCAAAGGGGGGGCGTCAGATACGCAGTATTTT | CSAAKGGASDTQYF
TRBJ2-2 | TRBV7-9 | - | - | TGTGCCAGCCTACCGGGGGCTAGCTATGCCGGGGAGCTGTTTTTT | CASLPGASYAGELFF
TRBJ2-5 | TRBV6-6 | - | - | TGTGCCAGCAGGCCCCCCAGAGAGACCCAGTACTTC | CASRPPRETQYF
TRBJ2-3 | TRBV6-5 | few | - | TGTGCCAGCAGTTACTCAGGGAGTAGAGCTAGCACAGATACGCAGTATTTT | CASSYSGSRASTDTQYF
TRBJ2-4 | TRBV28 | - | - | TGTGCCAGCAGTTTATATCGGTCGTTACAGGGCTTAGCCAAAAACATTCAGTACTTC | CASSLYRSLQGLAKNIQYF
TRBJ1-1 | TRBV3-1 | many | - | TGTGCCAGCAGTCGGACGGAGAACACTGAAGCTTTCTTT | CASSRTENTEAFF
TRBJ2-5 | TRBV5-8 | - | - | TGTGCCAGCATATCGAGGGTTGGAGAGACCCAGTACTTC | CASISRVGETQYF
TRBJ2-5 | TRBV4-3 | many | - | TGCGCCAGCAGCCAAGAACTAAGAGAGACCCAGTACTTC | CASSQELRETQYF
TRBJ1-2 | TRBV12-3/TRBV12-4 | - | - | TGTGCCAGCAGTGACAGGCTATCTGGCTACACCTTC | CASSDRLSGYTF
TRBJ2-4 | TRBV15 | few | - | TGTGCCACCAGCAGAGATCTGGGTCTGGGGGACATTCAGTACTTC | CATSRDLGLGDIQYF
TRBJ2-3 | TRBV20-1 | many | - | TGCAGTGCGGGGGGTAACACAGATACGCAGTATTTT | CSAGGNTDTQYF
TRBJ2-2 | TRBV5-1 | few | - | TGCGCCAGCAGCTTGGTCGCAGACACCGGGGAGCTGTTTTTT | CASSLVADTGELFF
TRBJ1-3 | TRBV10-3 | many | - | TGTGCCATCCACACCGGGCCCTCTGGAAACACCATATATTTT | CAIHTGPSGNTIYF
TRBJ1-3 | TRBV5-1 | - | - | TGCGCCAGCAGCTTGGGACAGATTACTGGAAACACCATATATTTT | CASSLGQITGNTIYF
TRBJ1-5 | TRBV6-2/TRBV6-3 | - | - | TGTGCCAGCAGTTACGGGCAGGGCACTCAGCCCCAGCATTTT | CASSYGQGTQPQHF
TRBJ1-4 | TRBV20-1 | few | - | TGCAGTGCGGCCGGGGACGCCGAAAAACTGTTTTTT | CSAAGDAEKLFF
TRBJ2-7 | TRBV19 | few | TRBD1 | TGTGCCAGTAGTATTCGGACAGGGGGCACGTACGAGCAGTACTTC | CASSIRTGGTYEQYF
TRBJ2-1 | TRBV7-2 | - | - | TGTGCCAGCAGCCATGGCGACCGGAGGGAGAATGAGCAGTTCTTC | CASSHGDRRENEQFF